This T cell receptor beta chain appears in the sequencing data of a study of OX40 agonist ivuxolimab in advanced cancers. Study summary: Patients achieving partial responses numbered three: one hepatocellular carcinoma case and two cutaneous melanoma cases. The study's findings and limits: Dose levels from 0.1 to 3.0 mg/kg saw CD4+ and CD8+ blood T cells expand clonally by week 6.

Note on this clone: As yet, its antigen is unknown.

Germline trimming cut 5 bases from V and 8 bases from J; bases unmatched to any gene: 7. Germline V gene data show CDR1 as SGHAT and CDR2 as FQNNGV. The CDR3 is made up of 13 amino acids. Method: immunoSEQ multiplex PCR; TCRdb's copy keeps in-frame clones and lacks some. The table shows roughly 86,000 clones, with 85% to 95% occurring only once. The origin of this receptor is an adult with an advanced solid tumor such as melanoma, head and neck, liver or kidney cancer. The gene calls are TRBV11-2 and TRBJ1-1, with TRBD1 matching 8 bases. Sample: CD4+ or CD8+ T cells sorted from blood, taken in a trial of the OX40 agonist ivuxolimab. CDR3 protein: CASSAIPGGEAFF. As DNA, the CDR3 is TGTGCCAGCAGCGCCATACCAGGGGGCGAAGCTTTCTTT.